This entry concerns a single TCR beta chain. The antigen is undetermined. Data came from immunoSEQ multiplex PCR; TCRdb stores just in-frame clones and leaves some out. This table has approximately 270,000 clones, more than 75% appearing once. A roughly 120-subject validation cohort, separate from the approximately 690-subject first cohort, supplied the donors. This sample was taken from a study of cytomegalovirus exposure and HLA in healthy donors. Study context: The same platform used for the 666 first-cohort repertoires was also used for the 100 to 150 validation repertoires, as a later analysis reported.

The study's findings and limits: Whilst most TCR sequences proved rare, a subset of public TCRs occurred across many donors. It was approximately 170 TCR beta chains that were listed as cytomegalovirus-associated.

The V and J ends lost 8 bases and 4 bases, in that order; junction bases with no gene match: 11. Germline V gene data show CDR1 as MNHNS and CDR2 as SASEGT. The CDR3 contains 14 residues. The material sequenced was PBMCs. This sequence was found in a man between 18 and 35 years old in good health and CMV-seropositive. The chain combines TRBV6-1 with TRBJ2-7; 7 bases agree with TRBD2. Here the CDR3 DNA reads TGTGCCAGCCTCCGTGAGCCGGGGGGTTACGAGCAGTACTTC. Translating gives CASLREPGGYEQYF.